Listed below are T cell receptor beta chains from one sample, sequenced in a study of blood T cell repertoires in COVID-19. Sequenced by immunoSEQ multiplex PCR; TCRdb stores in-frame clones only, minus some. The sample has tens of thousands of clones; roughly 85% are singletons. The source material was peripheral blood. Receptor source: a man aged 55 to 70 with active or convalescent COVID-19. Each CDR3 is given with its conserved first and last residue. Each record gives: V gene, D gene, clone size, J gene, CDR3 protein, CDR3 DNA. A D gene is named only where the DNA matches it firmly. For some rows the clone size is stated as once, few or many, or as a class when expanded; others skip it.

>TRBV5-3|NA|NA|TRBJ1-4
CARSLKIYATNEKLFF
TGTGCCAGAAGCTTAAAGATCTATGCAACTAATGAAAAACTGTTTTTT
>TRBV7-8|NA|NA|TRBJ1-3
CASSWGHQGNTIYF
TGTGCCAGCAGCTGGGGACACCAAGGAAACACCATATATTTT
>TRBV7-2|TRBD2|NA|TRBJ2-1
CASSLAGALAVMQFF
TGTGCCAGCAGCCTAGCGGGGGCTCTAGCGGTGATGCAGTTCTTC
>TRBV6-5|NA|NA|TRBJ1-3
CASSYSRQGENTIYF
TGTGCCAGCAGTTACTCGAGGCAGGGTGAAAACACCATATATTTT
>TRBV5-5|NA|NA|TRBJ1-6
CASSLMPQGRSPLHF
TGTGCCAGCAGCTTGATGCCCCAAGGGAGATCACCCCTCCACTTT
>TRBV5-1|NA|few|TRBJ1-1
CASSLGTRADAFF
TGCGCCAGCAGCTTGGGTACCAGGGCTGACGCTTTCTTT
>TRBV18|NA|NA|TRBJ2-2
CASSPGQNTGELFF
TGTGCCAGCTCACCGGGACAAAACACCGGGGAGCTGTTTTTT
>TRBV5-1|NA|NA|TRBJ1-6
CASSPTGHNSPLHF
TGCGCCAGCAGCCCAACAGGGCATAATTCACCCCTCCACTTT
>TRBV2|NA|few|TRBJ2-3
CASSERGQPSTDTQYF
TGTGCCAGCAGTGAAAGGGGACAACCTAGCACAGATACGCAGTATTTT
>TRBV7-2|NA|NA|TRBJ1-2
CASSPSRVGYTF
TGTGCCAGCAGCCCCTCCAGGGTCGGCTACACCTTC
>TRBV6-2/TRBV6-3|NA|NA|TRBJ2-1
CASSYSALGASYNEQFF
TGTGCCAGCAGTTACTCAGCTCTGGGGGCGTCCTACAATGAGCAGTTCTTC
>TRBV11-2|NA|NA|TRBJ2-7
CASSPLGSSYEQYF
TGTGCCAGCAGTCCTCTCGGGAGCTCCTACGAGCAGTACTTC
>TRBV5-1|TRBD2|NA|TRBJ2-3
CASSLETSKDTQYF
TGCGCCAGCAGCTTGGAGACTAGCAAAGATACGCAGTATTTT
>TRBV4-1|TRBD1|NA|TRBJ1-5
CASSQVGQGGQPQHF
TGCGCCAGCAGCCAAGTGGGACAGGGCGGTCAGCCCCAGCATTTT
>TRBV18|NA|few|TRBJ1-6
CASSPSGDPLHF
TGTGCCAGCTCACCATCGGGGGATCCCCTCCACTTT
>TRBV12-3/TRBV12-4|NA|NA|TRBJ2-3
CASSLTDTQYF
TGTGCCAGCAGCCTAACAGATACGCAGTATTTT
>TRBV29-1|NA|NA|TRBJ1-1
CSVVEITEAFF
TGCAGCGTTGTCGAGATCACTGAAGCTTTCTTT
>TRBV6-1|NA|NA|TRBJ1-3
CASSEKGTEDTIYF
TGTGCCAGCAGTGAAAAGGGTACGGAGGACACCATATATTTT
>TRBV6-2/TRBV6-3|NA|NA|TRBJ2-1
CASSTRPREENEQFF
TGTGCCAGCAGCACCCGACCCAGGGAAGAGAATGAGCAGTTCTTC
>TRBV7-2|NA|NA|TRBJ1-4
CASSLVFGGAEKLFF
TGTGCCAGCAGCTTAGTTTTCGGGGGGGCAGAAAAACTGTTTTTT
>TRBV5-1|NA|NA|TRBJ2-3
CASSLAPVTDTQYF
TGCGCCAGCAGCTTGGCCCCGGTAACAGATACGCAGTATTTT
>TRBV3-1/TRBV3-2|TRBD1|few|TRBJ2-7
CASAQQGVLYEQYF
TGTGCCAGCGCGCAACAGGGGGTTTTGTACGAGCAGTACTTC
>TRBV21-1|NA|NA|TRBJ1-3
CASSKSGQGTGNTIYF
TGTGCCAGCAGCAAATCCGGGCAGGGGACTGGAAACACCATATATTTT
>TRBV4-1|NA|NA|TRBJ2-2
CASSQGPVAVAGELFF
TGCGCCAGCAGCCAAGGCCCGGTAGCGGTCGCCGGGGAGCTGTTTTTT
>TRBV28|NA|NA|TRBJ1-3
CASSKTGRSGNTIYF
TGTGCCAGCAGCAAAACAGGCCGCTCTGGAAACACCATATATTTT
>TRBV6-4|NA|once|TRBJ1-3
CASSDSIKNREPSGNTIYF
TGTGCCAGCAGTGACTCCATCAAGAACAGGGAGCCTTCTGGAAACACCATATATTTT
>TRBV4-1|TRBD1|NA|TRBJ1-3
CASTQGTGSGNTIYF
TGCGCCAGCACCCAAGGGACAGGGTCGGGAAACACCATATATTTT
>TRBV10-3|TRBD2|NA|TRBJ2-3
CAISDSKTSGATDTQYF
TGTGCCATCAGTGACTCTAAGACTAGCGGGGCGACAGATACGCAGTATTTT
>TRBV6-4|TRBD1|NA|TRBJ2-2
CATSGQGGGELFF
TGTGCCACCTCGGGACAGGGAGGCGGGGAGCTGTTTTTT
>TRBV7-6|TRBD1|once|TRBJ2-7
CASSLTGTGDYEQYF
TGTGCCAGCAGCTTAACCGGGACAGGGGACTACGAGCAGTACTTC
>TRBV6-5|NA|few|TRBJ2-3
CASSPVLSDTQYF
TGTGCCAGCAGTCCAGTCCTTTCAGATACGCAGTATTTT
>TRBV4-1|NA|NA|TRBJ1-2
CASSQLQGNYGYTF
TGCGCCAGCAGCCAACTGCAGGGGAACTATGGCTACACCTTC
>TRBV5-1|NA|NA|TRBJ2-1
CASSLEIGRQVLYNEQFF
TGCGCCAGCAGCTTGGAAATCGGTCGGCAGGTCCTCTACAATGAGCAGTTCTTC
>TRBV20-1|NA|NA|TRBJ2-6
CSASPQGDSNSGANVLTF
TGCAGTGCTAGTCCCCAGGGCGATAGCAACTCTGGGGCCAACGTCCTGACTTTC
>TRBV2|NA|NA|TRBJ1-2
CASSRTQGSNYGYTF
TGTGCCAGCAGTAGGACCCAGGGATCTAACTATGGCTACACCTTC
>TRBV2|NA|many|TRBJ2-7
CASRSTASVYEQYF
TGTGCCAGCAGAAGTACAGCATCGGTCTACGAGCAGTACTTC
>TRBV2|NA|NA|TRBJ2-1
CASIEFGRGRNEQFF
TGTGCCAGCATCGAGTTTGGCAGGGGTAGGAATGAGCAGTTCTTC
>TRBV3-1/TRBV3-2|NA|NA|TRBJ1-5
CASSQQGGPQHF
TGTGCCAGCAGCCAACAGGGAGGGCCCCAGCATTTT
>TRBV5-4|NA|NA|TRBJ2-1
CASRLDYGYEQFF
TGTGCCAGCAGATTGGACTATGGATATGAGCAGTTCTTC
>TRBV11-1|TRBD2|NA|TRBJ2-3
CASSLARGGAGDTQYF
TGTGCCAGCAGCTTAGCGCGGGGGGGCGCGGGAGATACGCAGTATTTT
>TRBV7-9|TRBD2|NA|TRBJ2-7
CGAGASDEQYF
TGTGGAGCGGGGGCGAGCGACGAGCAGTACTTC
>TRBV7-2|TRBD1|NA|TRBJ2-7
CASSLISQGVSEQYF
TGTGCCAGCAGCTTAATTTCACAGGGGGTGAGCGAGCAGTACTTC
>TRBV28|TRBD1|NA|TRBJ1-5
CASSLVKGAGQPQHF
TGTGCCAGCAGTTTAGTGAAGGGGGCTGGTCAGCCCCAGCATTTT
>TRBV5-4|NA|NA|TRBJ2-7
CASSLGATGSYEQYF
TGTGCCAGCAGCTTGGGGGCTACAGGGTCCTACGAGCAGTACTTC
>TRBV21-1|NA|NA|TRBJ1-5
CANGRDRGQSNQPQHF
TGTGCCAACGGCCGGGACAGGGGGCAAAGCAATCAGCCCCAGCATTTT
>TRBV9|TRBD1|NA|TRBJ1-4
CASSYAADRLGEKLFF
TGTGCCAGCAGCTACGCTGCGGACAGGTTGGGTGAAAAACTGTTTTTT